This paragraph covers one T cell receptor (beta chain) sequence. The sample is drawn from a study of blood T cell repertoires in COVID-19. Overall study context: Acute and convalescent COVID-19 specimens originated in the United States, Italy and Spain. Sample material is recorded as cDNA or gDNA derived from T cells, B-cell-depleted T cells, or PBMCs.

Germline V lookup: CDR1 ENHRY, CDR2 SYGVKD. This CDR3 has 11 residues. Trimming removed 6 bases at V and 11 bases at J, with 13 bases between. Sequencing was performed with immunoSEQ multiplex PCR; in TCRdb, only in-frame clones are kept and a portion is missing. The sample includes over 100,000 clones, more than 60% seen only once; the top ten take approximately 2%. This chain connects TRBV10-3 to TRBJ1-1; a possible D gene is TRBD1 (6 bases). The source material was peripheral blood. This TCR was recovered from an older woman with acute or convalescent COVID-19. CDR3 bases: TGTGCCATCAGATCTAACAGGGACGCTTTCTTT. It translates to CAIRSNRDAFF.